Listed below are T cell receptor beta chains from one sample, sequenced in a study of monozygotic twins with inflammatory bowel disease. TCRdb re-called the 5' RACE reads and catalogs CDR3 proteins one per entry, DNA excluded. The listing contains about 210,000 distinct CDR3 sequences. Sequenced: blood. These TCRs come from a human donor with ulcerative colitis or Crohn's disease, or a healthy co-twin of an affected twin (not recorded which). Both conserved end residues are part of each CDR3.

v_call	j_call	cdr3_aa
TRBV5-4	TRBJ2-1	CASRVTGQTLGEQFF
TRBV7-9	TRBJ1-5	CASNGGGDQPQHF
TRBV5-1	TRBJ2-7	CASSTVPAGPKEQYF
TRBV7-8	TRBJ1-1	CASSLWTGGDTEAFF
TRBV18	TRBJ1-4	CASSPPGGRSEKLFF
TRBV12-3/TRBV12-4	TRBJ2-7	CASRTRYSYEQYF
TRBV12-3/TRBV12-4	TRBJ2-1	CASSVKLGVNEQFF
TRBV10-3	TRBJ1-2	CAISESGAGNYGYTF
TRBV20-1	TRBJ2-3	CSASATDTDTQYF
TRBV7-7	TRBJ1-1	CASSLTMNTEAFF
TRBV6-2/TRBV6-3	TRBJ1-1	CASSYPGPQAFF
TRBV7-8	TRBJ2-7	CASSLGERTGKFEQYF
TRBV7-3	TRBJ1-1	CASSLIASNTEAFF
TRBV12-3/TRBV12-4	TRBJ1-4	CASSLEATNEKLFF
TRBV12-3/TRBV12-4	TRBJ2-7	CASRPGTSSSYEQYF
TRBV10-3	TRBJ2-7	CAIRPTSGGTYEQYF
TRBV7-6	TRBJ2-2	CASSYDLTGELFF
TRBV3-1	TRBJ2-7	CASSQTGTGVYEQYF
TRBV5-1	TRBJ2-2	CASSLRETGELFF
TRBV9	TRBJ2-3	CASSVKALLTGGVGDTQYF
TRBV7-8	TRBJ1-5	CASSFRGFGVSNQPQHF
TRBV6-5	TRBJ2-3	CASRLQGMNTDTQYF
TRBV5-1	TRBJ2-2	CASSQNSDGELFF
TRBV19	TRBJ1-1	CASSLGSPEAFF
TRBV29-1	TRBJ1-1	CSVEKQGGTEAFF
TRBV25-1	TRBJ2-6	CASSELGRTGGANVLTF
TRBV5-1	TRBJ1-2	CASSLTGSVLANYGYTF
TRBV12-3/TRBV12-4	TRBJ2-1	CASRAYNEQFF
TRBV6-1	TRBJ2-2	CASGPWTDRGELFF
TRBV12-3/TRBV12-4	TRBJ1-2	CASSRQGAFYGYTF
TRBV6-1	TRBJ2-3	CASSAGTTHGNTQYF
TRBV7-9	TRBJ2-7	CASSGTGSGGYEQYF
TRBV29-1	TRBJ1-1	CSKGAEATEAFF
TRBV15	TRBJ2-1	CATSRDLAGGYNEQFF
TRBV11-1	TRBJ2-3	CASSPGTRTDTQYF
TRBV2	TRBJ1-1	CASSEYSTGAYTEAFF
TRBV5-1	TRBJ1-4	CASSWTATNEKLFF
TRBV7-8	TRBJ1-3	CASSFVGALNAGNTIYF
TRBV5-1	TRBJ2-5	CASSLAVGVGETQYF
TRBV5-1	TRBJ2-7	CASSWGYEQYF
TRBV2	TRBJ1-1	CASSPFLGRGTEAFF
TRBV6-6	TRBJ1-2	CASSAEGQYGYTF